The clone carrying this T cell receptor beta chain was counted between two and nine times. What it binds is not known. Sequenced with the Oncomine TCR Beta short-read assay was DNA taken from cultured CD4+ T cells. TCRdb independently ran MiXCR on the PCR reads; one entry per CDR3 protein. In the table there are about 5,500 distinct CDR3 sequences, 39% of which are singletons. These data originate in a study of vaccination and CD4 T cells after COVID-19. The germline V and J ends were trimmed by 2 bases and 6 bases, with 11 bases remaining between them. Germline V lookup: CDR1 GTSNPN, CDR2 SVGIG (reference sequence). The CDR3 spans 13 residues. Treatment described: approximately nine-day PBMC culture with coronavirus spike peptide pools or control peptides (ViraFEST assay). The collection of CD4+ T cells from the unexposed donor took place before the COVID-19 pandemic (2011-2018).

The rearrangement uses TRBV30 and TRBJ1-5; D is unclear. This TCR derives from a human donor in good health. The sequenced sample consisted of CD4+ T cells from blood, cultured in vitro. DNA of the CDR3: TGTGCCTGGAGTTTGAGGGTTCGTCAGCCCCAGCATTTT. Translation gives CAWSLRVRQPQHF.